These 5 T cell receptor beta chains share one sample of origin, sequenced in a study of shared clonotypes between healthy human individuals. The method was immunoSEQ multiplex PCR; TCRdb's version includes in-frame clones alone and lacks a portion of them. The sample includes about 2.3 million clones, around 90% of them seen just once. Sequencing was performed on naive CD4+ T cells from PBMCs. Specified subset: CD45RA+ positively selected. These receptors were taken from a man between 18 and 29 years old in good health. Some clones in this sample may be carry-over from other donors' samples.

Remarks on this clone: Other DNA sequences in the sample encode the same CDR3. The gene calls are TRBV5-1 and TRBJ2-7; 8 nucleotides align to TRBD1. The CDR3 runs to 15 residues. After removal of 0 bases from V and 3 bases from J, the junction contained 5 bases not matched to a gene. Germline values: CDR1 SGHRS, CDR2 YFSETQ. DNA for the CDR3: TGCGCCAGCAGCTTGGTCGACAGGGGCCTCTACGAGCAGTACTTC. Translated: CASSLVDRGLYEQYF.

This clone was found once. The chain is built from TRBV5-6 and TRBJ2-1, with 9 positions matching TRBD1. This CDR3 comprises 15 residues. V lost 4 bases, J lost 8 bases, and 10 bases stayed unmatched. Germline V gene lookup returns CDR1 SGHDT and CDR2 YYEEEE. Written as DNA, the CDR3 is TGTGCCAGCAGCCAAATGGGACAGGGATTTGATGAGCAGTTCTTC. This sequence encodes CASSQMGQGFDEQFF.

The chain carries TRBV19 and TRBJ2-2; TRBD2 aligns across 13 bases. Germline values: CDR1 LNHDA, CDR2 SQIVND (reference sequence). The V gene end was trimmed by 5 bases and the J gene end by 5 bases; junction bases not matched to a gene: 8. This CDR3 region has 17 residues. The CDR3 coding sequence is TGTGCCAGTAGTGCCGGACTAGCGGGAGCAAGAACCGGGGAGCTGTTTTTT. Amino acid sequence: CASSAGLAGARTGELFF.

J is TRBJ1-1 and V is TRBV9, with D possibly TRBD1 on 6 matching bases. From germline, CDR1 is SGDLS and CDR2 YYNGEE. This CDR3 is built from 13 residues. V gave up 4 bases and J gave up 5 bases, with 12 bases separating them. The CDR3 loop is CASSLQGETEAFF. The DNA of the CDR3 is TGTGCCAGCAGCTTACAGGGAGAAACTGAAGCTTTCTTT.

This chain connects TRBV30 to TRBJ2-3; no definite D call. This CDR3 is 13 amino acids long. V lost 0 bases, J lost 8 bases, and 12 bases lay in between. The germline gives CDR1 GTSNPN, CDR2 SVGIG (reference sequence). CDR3 protein: CAWSVWSPGTQYF. The CDR3 DNA follows: TGTGCCTGGAGTGTATGGTCGCCTGGTACGCAGTATTTT.